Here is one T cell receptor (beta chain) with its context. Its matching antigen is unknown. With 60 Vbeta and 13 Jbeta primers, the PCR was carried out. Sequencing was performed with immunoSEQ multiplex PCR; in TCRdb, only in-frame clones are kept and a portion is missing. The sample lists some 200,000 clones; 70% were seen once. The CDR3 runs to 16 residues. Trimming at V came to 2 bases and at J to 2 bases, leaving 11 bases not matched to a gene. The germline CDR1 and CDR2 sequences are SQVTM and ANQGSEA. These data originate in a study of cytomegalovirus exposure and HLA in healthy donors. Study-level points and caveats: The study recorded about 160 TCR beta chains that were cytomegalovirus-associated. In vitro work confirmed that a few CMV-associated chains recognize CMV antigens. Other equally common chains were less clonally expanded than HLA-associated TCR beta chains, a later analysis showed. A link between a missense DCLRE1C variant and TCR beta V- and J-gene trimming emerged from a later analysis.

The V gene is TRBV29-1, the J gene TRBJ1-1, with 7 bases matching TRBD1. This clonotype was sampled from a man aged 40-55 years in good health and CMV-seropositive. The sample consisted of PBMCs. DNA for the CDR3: TGCAGCGTTGAAACAGGGGCTTTCTTAGAAAACACTGAAGCTTTCTTT. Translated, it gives CSVETGAFLENTEAFF.